The text below deals with one TCR beta chain. This clone came up a few times. No antigen is known for it. Base qualities are missing; no much larger clone stands one base away. Patients with a history of autoimmune disease or receiving systemic immunosuppression were excluded from the trial. In every dose cohort, peripheral blood was drawn for TCR sequencing at baseline, cycle 4 day 1, and cycle 7 day 1. Samples came from an open-label, multicenter, first-in-human phase I dose-escalation trial of ivuxolimab. The trial enrolled adults with locally advanced or metastatic head and neck squamous cell, hepatocellular, melanoma or renal cell carcinoma. Before TCR sequencing, CD4+ T cells and CD8+ T cells were sorted from peripheral blood as separate populations. From its cysteine to its phenylalanine, the CDR3 spans 18 amino acids. The sequence is cut down to CDR3 DNA, 54 bases in frame from base 1. From the germline V gene, CDR1 is LGHNA and CDR2 is YNFKEQ. Trimmed from V: 0 bases; trimmed from J: 4 bases; junction bases lacking a gene match: 11.

Genomic DNA was extracted from sorted cells for sequencing of the TCRbeta CDR3 region. TCRbeta CDR3 regions were sequenced using the immunoSEQ Assay. As stored in TCRdb, this immuneACCESS dataset retains in-frame rearrangements with V and J assigned. A fraction of the clones does not appear; measured against another copy, unresolved V genes explain less than half of the discrepancy, and the remainder lacks a known reason. Here the sample has tens of thousands of clones; over 90% occur a single time. The ten largest clones capture about 25% of the sample. The data were obtained in a study of OX40 agonist ivuxolimab in advanced cancers. General notes on the study: Ivuxolimab, which targeted the costimulatory receptor OX40 (CD134), was an agonistic, fully human IgG2 monoclonal antibody. Intravenous ivuxolimab was administered to patients every 2 weeks at six dose levels: 0.01, 0.1, 0.3, 1.5, 3 and 10 mg/kg. Of the roughly 52 dose-escalation patients, hepatocellular carcinoma was present in about 20, melanoma in approximately 15, renal cell carcinoma in 9 and head and neck cancer in 9. A male proportion of around 81% and a mean age of approximately 62 years, ranging from roughly 23 to 80, were recorded for the dose-escalation cohort. Patients were allowed to have had prior anti-PD-1, anti-PD-L1 or anti-CTLA-4 therapy, and more than 35% of the dose-escalation patients had been treated with checkpoint inhibitors. Partial responses were achieved by three dose-escalation patients, of whom one had hepatocellular carcinoma and two had cutaneous melanoma. Peripheral TCRbeta sequencing was intended to test whether TCR sequence diversity was altered and clonal T-cell expansion was caused by ivuxolimab. The monotherapy dose-escalation portion (N ≈ 56 patients) of the phase I ivuxolimab trial is reported in the paper.

What the study reported, not specific to this receptor: Which antigens the clonally expanded peripheral T cells were specific for was not determined. After ivuxolimab, CD8+ T cells had more expanded clones than CD4+ T cells on average. Low levels of normalized T-cell clonal expansion were also seen in some nonresponding patients. At doses from 0.1 to 3.0 mg/kg, clonal expansion was seen in both CD4+ and CD8+ blood T cells between baseline and week 6. In the 0.1-3.0 mg/kg groups, partial responders were among the patients with the lowest normalized peripheral clonal expansion, particularly in CD8+ T cells.

Rearrangement joined TRBV4-2 to TRBJ2-3; 9 bases in between match TRBD2. This receptor was taken from an adult with an advanced solid tumor such as melanoma, head and neck, liver or kidney cancer. Sequenced here: CD4+ or CD8+ T cells sorted from blood, sampled in a trial of the OX40 agonist ivuxolimab. The CDR3 loop reads CASSQDTLAAGGADTQYF. The DNA reads TGTGCCAGCAGCCAAGACACGCTAGCAGCGGGAGGCGCAGATACGCAGTATTTT.